These 20 T cell receptor beta chains came from one sample sequenced in a study of coeliac disease. Clones were read by immunoSEQ multiplex PCR, and TCRdb kept only the in-frame ones, dropping some. The profile covers thousands of clones, with approximately 63% appearing a single time and about a sixth taken by the ten largest. The specimen was intraepithelial lymphocytes from the gut. The receptors were gathered from a man between 18 and 29 years old with celiac disease on a gluten-free diet.

This chain uses TRBV2 with TRBJ2-3; 10 bases agree with TRBD2. The germline gives CDR1 SNHLY, CDR2 FYNNEI. Trimming removed 8 bases from V and 2 bases from J; junction bases left unmatched: 4. The CDR3 is 14 residues long. CDR3 sequence reads: CASGLAGVTDTQYF. CDR3 in DNA: TGTGCCAGCGGGCTAGCGGGGGTCACAGATACGCAGTATTTT.

V gene TRBV28 combines with J gene TRBJ1-2; the D gene is possibly TRBD1 (6 bases). V lost 7 bases and J lost 8, with 14 bases in between. The germline CDR1 and CDR2 sequences are MDHEN and SYDVKM. This CDR3 is built from 12 residues. The CDR3 loop is CASTTGGTGYTF. The CDR3 DNA reads as TGTGCCAGCACCACCGGGGGGACAGGCTACACCTTC.

The chain uses TRBV7-2 and TRBJ1-1; D gene uncertain. The V gene lost 3 bases and the J gene lost 1 base, with 9 bases spanning the gap. The CDR3 covers 14 residues. Germline V gives CDR1 SGHTA, CDR2 FQGNSA. The DNA for the CDR3 is TGTGCCAGCAGCTTTAGGTCGGGGAACACTGAAGCTTTCTTT. It encodes CASSFRSGNTEAFF.

CDR3 nucleotide sequence: TGTGCCTGGCGGACAGGGGGAGTTTACGAGCAGTACTTC. This translates into CAWRTGGVYEQYF. The V gene is TRBV30, the J gene TRBJ2-7, with 10 bases matching TRBD1. V trimming: 5 bases; J trimming: 4 bases; junction bases outside the gene matches: 5. Germline V gene sequence: CDR1 GTSNPN, CDR2 SVGIG (reference sequence). This CDR3 contains 13 residues.

The CDR3, as DNA: TGTGCCACCAGCAGAGAGCAGGGGGCAGGGTACGAGCAGTACTTC. This encodes CATSREQGAGYEQYF. The chain couples TRBV15 to TRBJ2-7; the match to TRBD1 covers 8 bases. The J segment lost 4 bases and the V segment lost 0 bases, leaving 5 bases of the junction unmatched. Germline V lookup: CDR1 LNHNV, CDR2 YYDKDF (reference sequence). The CDR3 is made up of 15 amino acids.

This clone showed up just once. This chain joins TRBV4-2 and TRBJ1-1; 7 bases fit TRBD1. There are 14 residues in the CDR3. The ends lost 0 bases at V and 6 bases at J; junction bases unmatched: 4. Looked up from germline, CDR1 is LGHNA and CDR2 is YNFKEQ. The CDR3 DNA follows: TGTGCCAGCAGCCAAGAACAGGGGCTTTCTGAAGCTTTCTTT. It yields the protein CASSQEQGLSEAFF.

The CDR3 coding sequence is TGTGCCAGCAGCTTCGGCGGCGGCGGGAAGACCCAGTACTTC. This gives the protein CASSFGGGGKTQYF. This rearrangement joins TRBV7-2 to TRBJ2-5, with a weak D call TRBD2 (6 bases). Germline values: CDR1 SGHTA, CDR2 FQGNSA. The CDR3 length is 14 residues. Trimming removed 3 bases at V and 6 bases at J, with 14 bases between.

This clone showed up just once. This chain links TRBV4-2 with TRBJ1-6; a weak D match, TRBD1 (5 bases). Germline V CDR1 and CDR2: LGHNA, YNFKEQ. This CDR3 has 14 residues. The germline V and J ends were trimmed by 5 bases and 7 bases, with 12 bases remaining between them. The CDR3 DNA reads as TGTGCCAGCAGCGCAGGGCAGGAAAATTCACCCCTCCACTTT. Residues: CASSAGQENSPLHF.

CDR3 DNA sequence: TGTGCCAGCAGTTGGGTCATGGCCAGGAATGAGCAGTTCTTC. It encodes CASSWVMARNEQFF. This chain connects TRBV27 to TRBJ2-1; D not resolved. Germline-derived CDR1 and CDR2 are MNHEY and SMNVEV (reference sequence). Trimming took 4 bases from V and 7 from J, leaving 14 bases between them. This CDR3 has 14 amino acids.

The genes are TRBV4-1 and TRBJ1-6; D is unclear. Germline CDR1 MGHRA, CDR2 YSYEKL. There are 18 residues in the CDR3. The ends were cut back, 0 bases at V and 0 bases at J, with 12 bases in the middle. DNA of the CDR3: TGCGCCAGCAGCCAAGATGGAGTCCGTTACTCCTATAATTCACCCCTCCACTTT. It yields the protein CASSQDGVRYSYNSPLHF.

Within the sample, this clone is large. The rearrangement joins TRBV6-1 to TRBJ1-6; maybe TRBD1 (5 bases). The CDR3 is 17 residues long. The germline V and J ends were trimmed by 4 bases and 7 bases, with 20 bases remaining between them. Germline V lookup: CDR1 MNHNS, CDR2 SASEGT. The CDR3 here is CASSAGTVVRGNSPLHF. The CDR3 DNA is TGTGCCAGCAGTGCCGGGACCGTCGTCCGGGGGAATTCACCCCTCCACTTT.

This clone was seen a few times. The chain has TRBV5-1 and TRBJ2-1, with 14 nucleotides matching TRBD2. This CDR3 spans 20 amino acids. CDR1 and CDR2 from the germline V gene are SGHRS and YFSETQ. The J segment lost 6 bases and the V segment lost 4 bases, leaving 18 bases of the junction unmatched. Here the CDR3 reads CASSTGNLTSGGAIVNEQFF. CDR3 nucleotide sequence: TGCGCCAGCAGCACCGGAAACCTGACTAGCGGGGGGGCGATAGTCAATGAGCAGTTCTTC. Full variable domain (rest looked up from reference TRBV5-1 and TRBJ2-1): KAGVTQTPRYLIKTRGQQVTLSCSPISGHRSVSWYQQTPGQGLQFLFEYFSETQRNKGNFPGRFSGRQFSNSRSEMNVSTLELGDSALYLCASSTGNLTSGGAIVNEQFFGPGTRLTVL.

This clone was picked up a small number of times. V gene TRBV10-2 combines with J gene TRBJ1-6, with unresolved D. V was cut by 7 bases and J by 5 bases, with 9 bases left in between. The CDR3 extends over 13 amino acids. The germline V gene has CDR1 WSHSY and CDR2 SAAADI. The CDR3 DNA follows: TGCGCCAGCACGCGGGGAGATAATTCACCCCTCCACTTT. Translating gives CASTRGDNSPLHF.

This chain links TRBV4-3 with TRBJ2-3, with 7 positions matching TRBD2. With 2 bases clipped from V and 0 bases from J, the junction kept 5 bases outside the gene matches. Germline values: CDR1 LGHNA, CDR2 YSLEER. CDR3 length equals 16 residues. The CDR3 DNA is TGCGCCAGCAGCCAATTGTGGGAGGGCAGCACAGATACGCAGTATTTT. This sequence encodes CASSQLWEGSTDTQYF.

This clone was seen a few times. This chain links TRBV9 with TRBJ2-2, with TRBD1 matching over 9 bases. Germline CDR1 reads SGDLS; CDR2 reads YYNGEE. CDR3 length: 22 amino acids. V shed 1 base, J shed 1 base, and the junction held 20 bases outside the gene matches. CDR3 sequence (DNA): TGTGCCAGCAGCGTAACTATCCTGGGCGGGGACAGGGCTAGAGTGAACACCGGGGAGCTGTTTTTT. Its translation: CASSVTILGGDRARVNTGELFF.

The chain is built from TRBV7-2 and TRBJ2-1; possibly TRBD1 for D (6 bases). With 2 bases removed from V and 5 bases from J, the gap between germline ends came to 22 bases. Looked up from germline, CDR1 is SGHTA and CDR2 is FQGNSA. The CDR3 length is 18 residues. The CDR3 sequence: CASSLFVVSDSSNNEQFF. Written as DNA, the CDR3 is TGTGCCAGCAGCTTATTTGTAGTTTCGGACAGTAGTAACAATGAGCAGTTCTTC.

This chain uses TRBV5-4 with TRBJ1-1; D unresolved. Germline CDR1 is SGHNT and CDR2 is YYREEE (reference sequence). The CDR3 length is 13 residues. V lost 0 bases and J 1 base, leaving 4 bases between the germline ends. The CDR3 DNA reads TGTGCCAGCAGCTTGGGCGGGAACACTGAAGCTTTCTTT. Its translation: CASSLGGNTEAFF.

The chain uses TRBV27 and TRBJ1-5; D ambiguous. Germline values: CDR1 MNHEY, CDR2 SMNVEV (reference sequence). Trimming removed 2 bases from V and 4 bases from J, with 9 bases in between. The CDR3 length is 14 residues. DNA of the CDR3: TGTGCCAGCAGTTTACAAGGCGGTAATCAGCCCCAGCATTTT. This codes for CASSLQGGNQPQHF.

There are a few counts of this clone. The chain has TRBV4-1 and TRBJ2-3; TRBD1 matches at 9 bases. Germline V lookup: CDR1 MGHRA, CDR2 YSYEKL. The V and J ends lost 2 bases and 1 base, in that order; junction bases with no gene match: 1. The CDR3 spans 15 residues. CDR3 sequence (DNA): TGCGCCAGCAGCCAATGGACAGGGGGCACAGATACGCAGTATTTT. Its translation is CASSQWTGGTDTQYF.

This clone was observed a few times. The chain combines TRBV27 with TRBJ2-3; D is possibly TRBD1 (5 bases). V gave up 5 bases and J gave up 5 bases, with 14 bases separating them. There are 14 residues in the CDR3. CDR1 MNHEY and CDR2 SMNVEV come from the germline V gene (reference sequence). CDR3 in DNA: TGTGCCAGCAGTAAACAGGTTGCCGGAGATACGCAGTATTTT. Translation gives CASSKQVAGDTQYF.